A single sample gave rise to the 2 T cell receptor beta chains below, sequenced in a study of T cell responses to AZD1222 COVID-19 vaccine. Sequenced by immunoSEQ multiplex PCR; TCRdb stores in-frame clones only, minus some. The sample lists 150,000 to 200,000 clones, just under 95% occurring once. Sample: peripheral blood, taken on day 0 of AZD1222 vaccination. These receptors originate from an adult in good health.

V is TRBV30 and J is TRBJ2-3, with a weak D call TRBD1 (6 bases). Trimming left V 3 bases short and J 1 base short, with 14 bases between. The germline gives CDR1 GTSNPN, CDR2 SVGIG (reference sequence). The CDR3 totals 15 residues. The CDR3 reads CAWSLGAGRTDTQYF. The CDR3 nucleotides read TGTGCCTGGAGCCTGGGGGCGGGTCGCACAGATACGCAGTATTTT.

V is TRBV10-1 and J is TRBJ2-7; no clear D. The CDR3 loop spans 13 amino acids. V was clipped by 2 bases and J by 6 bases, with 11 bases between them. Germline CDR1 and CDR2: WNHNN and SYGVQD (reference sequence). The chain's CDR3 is CASSEVRASEQYF. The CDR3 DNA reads TGCGCCAGCAGTGAGGTCCGCGCCTCCGAGCAGTACTTC.